This TCR beta chain was found in a study of response to subunit inactivated influenza vaccine. Study results and caveats: With each seasonal influenza vaccination, the authors suggested, few new T cells are recruited.

A word on this clonotype: Its antigen is currently unknown.

In germline, CDR1 is SGHAT, CDR2 FQNNGV. V dropped 2 bases and J dropped 1 base, with 8 bases sitting between them. The CDR3 length is 14 residues. MiXCR, applied by TCRdb to the RT-PCR reads, yields one record per CDR3 protein. The sample gives about 800,000 distinct CDR3 sequences, 20% to 25% of which show up once; about 9.4% is in the top ten. The specimen comprised PBMCs from blood, sampled 5 days after vaccination. The sequence derives from a middle-aged man who received an inactivated influenza vaccine. This sequence joins TRBV11-2 and TRBJ1-1; D not certain. The CDR3 nucleotides are TGTGCCAGCAGCTTACGGTCCGAGAACACTGAAGCTTTCTTT. Its translation: CASSLRSENTEAFF. The full variable domain, completed using reference TRBV11-2 and TRBJ1-1, is EAGVAQSPRYKIIEKRQSVAFWCNPISGHATLYWYQQILGQGPKLLIQFQNNGVVDDSQLPKDRFSAERLKGVDSTLKIQPAKLEDSAVYLCASSLRSENTEAFFGQGTRLTVV.